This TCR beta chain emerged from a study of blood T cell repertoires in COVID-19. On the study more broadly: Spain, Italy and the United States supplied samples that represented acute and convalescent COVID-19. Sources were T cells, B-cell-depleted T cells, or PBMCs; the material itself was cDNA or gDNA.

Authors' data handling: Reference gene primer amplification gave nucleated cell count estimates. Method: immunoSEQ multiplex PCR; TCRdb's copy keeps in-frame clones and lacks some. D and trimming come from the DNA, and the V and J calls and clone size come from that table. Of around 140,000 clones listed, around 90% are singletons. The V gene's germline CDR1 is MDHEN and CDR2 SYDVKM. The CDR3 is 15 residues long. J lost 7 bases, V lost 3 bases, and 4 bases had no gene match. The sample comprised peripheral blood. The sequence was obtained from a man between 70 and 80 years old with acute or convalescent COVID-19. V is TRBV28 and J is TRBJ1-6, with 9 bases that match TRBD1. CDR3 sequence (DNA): TGTGCCAGCAGTTTCGCCGGGACAGGGAATTCACCCCTCCACTTT. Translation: CASSFAGTGNSPLHF.